This T cell receptor (beta chain) originates from a study of T cell responses to AZD1222 COVID-19 vaccine. Germline CDR1 GTSNPN, CDR2 SVGIG (reference sequence). This CDR3 contains 12 residues. The ends were cut back, 2 bases at V and 5 bases at J, with 9 bases in the middle. Assay: immunoSEQ multiplex PCR; the TCRdb copy retains only in-frame clones and omits some. Of more than 85,000 clones listed, more than 75% are singletons. This sequence was found in an adult who received the AZD1222 COVID-19 vaccine. The material sequenced was peripheral blood, taken 28 days after the second AZD1222 dose. The chain employs TRBV30 and TRBJ2-5, with a weak D call TRBD1 (6 bases). The CDR3 here is CAWSRTEETQYF. The CDR3 DNA reads as TGTGCCTGGAGTCGGACAGAGGAGACCCAGTACTTC.